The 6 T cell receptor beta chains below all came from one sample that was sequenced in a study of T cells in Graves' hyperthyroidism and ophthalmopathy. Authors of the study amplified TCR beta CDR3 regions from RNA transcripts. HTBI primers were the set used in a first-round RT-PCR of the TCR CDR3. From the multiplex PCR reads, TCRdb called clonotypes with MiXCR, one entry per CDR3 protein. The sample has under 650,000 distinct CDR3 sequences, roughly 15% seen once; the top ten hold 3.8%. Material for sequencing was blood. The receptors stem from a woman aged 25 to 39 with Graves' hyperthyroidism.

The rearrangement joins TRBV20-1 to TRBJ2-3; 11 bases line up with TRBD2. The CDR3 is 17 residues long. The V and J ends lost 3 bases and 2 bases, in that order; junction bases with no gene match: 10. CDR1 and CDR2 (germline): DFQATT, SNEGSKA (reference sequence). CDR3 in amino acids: CSASDTTSGMITDTQYF. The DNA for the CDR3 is TGCAGTGCTAGCGACACGACTAGCGGGATGATCACAGATACGCAGTATTTT.

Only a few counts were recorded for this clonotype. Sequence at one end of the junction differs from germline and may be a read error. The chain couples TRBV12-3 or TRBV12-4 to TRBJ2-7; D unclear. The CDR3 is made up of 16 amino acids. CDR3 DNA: TGTGCCAGCAATTTAAATTCTGTTCTCCCCCCCCACGAGCAGTACTTC. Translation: CASNLNSVLPPHEQYF.

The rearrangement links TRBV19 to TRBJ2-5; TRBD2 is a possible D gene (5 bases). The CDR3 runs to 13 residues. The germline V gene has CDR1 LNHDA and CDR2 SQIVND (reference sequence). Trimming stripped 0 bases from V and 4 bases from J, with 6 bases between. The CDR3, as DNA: TGTGCCAGTAGTATAGACGCGGGAGAGACCCAGTACTTC. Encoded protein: CASSIDAGETQYF.

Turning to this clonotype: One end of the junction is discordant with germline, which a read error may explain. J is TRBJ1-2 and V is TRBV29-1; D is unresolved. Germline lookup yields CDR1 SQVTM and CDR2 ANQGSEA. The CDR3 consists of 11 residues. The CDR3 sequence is CSVDLNHGYTF. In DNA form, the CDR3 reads TGCAGCGTGGACCTTAACCATGGCTACACCTTC.

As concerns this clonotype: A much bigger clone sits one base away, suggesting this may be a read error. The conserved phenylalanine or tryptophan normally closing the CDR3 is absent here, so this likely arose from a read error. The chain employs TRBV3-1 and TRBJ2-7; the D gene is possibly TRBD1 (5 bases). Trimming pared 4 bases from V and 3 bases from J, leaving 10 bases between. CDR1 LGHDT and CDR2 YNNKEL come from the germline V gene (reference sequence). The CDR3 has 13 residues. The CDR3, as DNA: TGTGCCAGCAGCCCCCCAGGGCGCTACGAGCAGTACCTC. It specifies CASSPPGRYEQYL.

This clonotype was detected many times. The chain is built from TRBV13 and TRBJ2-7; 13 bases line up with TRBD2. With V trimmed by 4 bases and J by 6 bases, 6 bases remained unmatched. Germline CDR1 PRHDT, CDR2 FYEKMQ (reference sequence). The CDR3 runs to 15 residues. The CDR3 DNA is TGTGCCAGCAGCTCCGGACTAGCGGGAGTGGGCGAGCAGTACTTC. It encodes CASSSGLAGVGEQYF.